Below, one TCR beta chain is given with its context. Antigen specificity is unknown. CDR3 size: 15 residues. Germline CDR1 is MNHNS and CDR2 is SASEGT. With 4 bases clipped from V and 4 bases from J, the junction kept 4 bases outside the gene matches. These data originate in a study of beta chain features in type 1 diabetes. Overall study findings and caveats: In all four CD4+ subsets, TCRB CDR3 length was significantly, moderately reduced in type 1 diabetes.

TCRB transcripts that were expressed got sequenced, as all of the isolated RNA had been reverse transcribed. Sequencing used immunoSEQ multiplex PCR; TCRdb keeps in-frame clones, though not all of them. The sample lists about 400,000 clones; around 12% were seen once. The sequence came from a woman aged 18-30 years with type 1 diabetes. The sequenced sample was naive CD4+ T cells from blood. The chain is built from TRBV6-1 and TRBJ1-5, with 10 bases fitting TRBD1. CDR3 residues: CASSVWTGGNQPQHF. Written as DNA, the CDR3 is TGTGCCAGCAGTGTATGGACAGGGGGAAATCAGCCCCAGCATTTT.